This TCR beta chain was sequenced for a study of T-cell memory formation after mild COVID-19. TCRdb reanalysed the 5' RACE reads using MiXCR and keeps one entry per CDR3 protein. The data show roughly 600,000 distinct CDR3 sequences, about a sixth seen once. Study results and caveats: Among contracting clones, CD4+ were mainly CM/EM and CD8+ enriched in EMRA.

To note about this clonotype: The target antigen is unknown.

Sequenced input: PBMCs or a T cell subset sorted from them (not recorded which). This TCR derives from an adult woman who had mild COVID-19 (a few samples of this study predate the infection). Cell type and time point are not known.

CDR3 region: CASSLGTGESYTF. DNA of the CDR3: TGCGCCAGCAGCTTGGGGACGGGGGAGAGCTACACCTTC. The chain joins TRBV5-1 to TRBJ1-2; possible D gene TRBD1, 5 bases. The germline V gene encodes CDR1 SGHRS and CDR2 YFSETQ. Trimming stripped 0 bases from V and 9 bases from J, with 12 bases between. The CDR3 extends over 13 amino acids.